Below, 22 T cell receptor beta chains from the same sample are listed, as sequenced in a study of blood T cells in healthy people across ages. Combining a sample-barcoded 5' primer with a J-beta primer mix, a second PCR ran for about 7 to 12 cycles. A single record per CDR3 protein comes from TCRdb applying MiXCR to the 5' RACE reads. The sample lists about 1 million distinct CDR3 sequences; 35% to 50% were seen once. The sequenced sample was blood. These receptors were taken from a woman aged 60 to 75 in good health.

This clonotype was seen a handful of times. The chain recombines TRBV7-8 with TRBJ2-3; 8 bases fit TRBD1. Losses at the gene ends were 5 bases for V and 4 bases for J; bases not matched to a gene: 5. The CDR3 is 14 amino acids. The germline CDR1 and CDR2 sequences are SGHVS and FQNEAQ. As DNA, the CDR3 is TGTGCCAGCAGCACGGACAGGGTTCCAGATACGCAGTATTTT. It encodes CASSTDRVPDTQYF.

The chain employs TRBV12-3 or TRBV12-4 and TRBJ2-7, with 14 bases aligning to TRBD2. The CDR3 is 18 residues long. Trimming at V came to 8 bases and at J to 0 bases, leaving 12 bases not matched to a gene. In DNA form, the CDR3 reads TGTGCCAGCGGAGGGACTAGCGGGAGCCTTGATGGCTCCTACGAGCAGTACTTC. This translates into CASGGTSGSLDGSYEQYF.

CDR3 nucleotide sequence: TGCGCCAGCAGCCCCCTCACGGGACAGACAGGTGGAGGCTACACCTTC. Amino acid sequence: CASSPLTGQTGGGYTF. The V call is TRBV5-1, the J call TRBJ1-2; TRBD1 matches at 7 bases. The germline V gene has CDR1 SGHRS and CDR2 YFSETQ. The V gene end was trimmed by 4 bases and the J gene end by 8 bases; junction bases not matched to a gene: 17. The CDR3 runs to 16 residues.

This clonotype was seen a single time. In DNA, the CDR3 is TGTGCCAGCTCACCAAACGCGGCAGTTGGGGAGACCCAGTTCTTC. Its protein is CASSPNAAVGETQFF. The J gene is TRBJ2-1, the V gene TRBV18, with D possibly TRBD2 on 5 matching bases. The V and J ends lost 2 bases and 13 bases respectively, with 21 bases between them. Germline-derived CDR1 and CDR2 are KGHSH and LQKENI. CDR3 size: 15 residues.

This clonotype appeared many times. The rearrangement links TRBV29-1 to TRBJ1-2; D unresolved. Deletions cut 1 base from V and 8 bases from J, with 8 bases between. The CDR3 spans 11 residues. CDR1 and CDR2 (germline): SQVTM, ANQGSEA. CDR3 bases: TGCAGCGTTGAAGCGCTGGGGGGCTACACCTTC. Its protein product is CSVEALGGYTF.

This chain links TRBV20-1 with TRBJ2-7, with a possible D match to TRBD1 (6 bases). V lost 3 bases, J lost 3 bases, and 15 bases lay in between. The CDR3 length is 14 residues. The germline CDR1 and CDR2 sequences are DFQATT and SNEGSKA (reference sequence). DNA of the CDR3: TGCAGTGCTAGGCACAGGGAGCGCGGCTACGAGCAGTACTTC. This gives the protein CSARHRERGYEQYF.

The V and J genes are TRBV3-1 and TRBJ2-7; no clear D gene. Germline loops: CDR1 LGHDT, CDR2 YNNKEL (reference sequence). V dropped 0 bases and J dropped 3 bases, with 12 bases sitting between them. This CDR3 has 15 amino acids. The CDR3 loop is CASSQEKSPLYEQYF. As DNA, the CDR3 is TGTGCCAGCAGCCAAGAGAAATCGCCTCTCTACGAGCAGTACTTC.

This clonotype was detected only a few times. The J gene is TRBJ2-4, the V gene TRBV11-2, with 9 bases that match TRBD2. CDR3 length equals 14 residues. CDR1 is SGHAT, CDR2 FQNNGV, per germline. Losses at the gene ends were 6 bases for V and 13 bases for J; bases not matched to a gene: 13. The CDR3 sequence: CASSPSGVGREQYF. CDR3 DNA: TGTGCCAGCAGTCCTAGCGGGGTCGGGAGGGAGCAGTACTTC.

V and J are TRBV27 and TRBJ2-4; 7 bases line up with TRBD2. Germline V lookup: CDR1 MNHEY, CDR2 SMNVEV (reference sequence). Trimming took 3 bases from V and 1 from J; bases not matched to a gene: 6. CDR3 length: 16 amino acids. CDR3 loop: CASSFPGGEAKNIQYF. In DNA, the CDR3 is TGTGCCAGCAGTTTTCCGGGAGGTGAGGCCAAAAACATTCAGTACTTC.

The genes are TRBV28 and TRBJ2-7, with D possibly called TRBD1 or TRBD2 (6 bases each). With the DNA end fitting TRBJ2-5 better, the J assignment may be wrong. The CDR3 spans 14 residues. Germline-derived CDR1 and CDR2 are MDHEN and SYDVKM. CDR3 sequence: CASSLFRGRETQYF. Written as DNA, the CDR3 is TGTGCCAGCAGTTTATTCCGGGGGCGAGAGACCCAGTACTTC.

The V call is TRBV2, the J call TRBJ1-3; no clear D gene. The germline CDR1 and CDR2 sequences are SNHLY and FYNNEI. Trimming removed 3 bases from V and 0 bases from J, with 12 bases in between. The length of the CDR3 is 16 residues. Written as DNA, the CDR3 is TGTGCCAGCAGTGACACTCTCGGAATCTCTGGAAACACCATATATTTT. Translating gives CASSDTLGISGNTIYF.

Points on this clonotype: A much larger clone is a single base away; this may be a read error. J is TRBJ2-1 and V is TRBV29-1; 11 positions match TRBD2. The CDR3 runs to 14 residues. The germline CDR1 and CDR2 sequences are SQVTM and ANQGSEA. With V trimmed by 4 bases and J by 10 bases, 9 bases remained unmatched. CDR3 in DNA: TGCAGCGTTGCTGGGACTAGCGGATCCTACGAGCAGTTCTTC. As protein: CSVAGTSGSYEQFF.

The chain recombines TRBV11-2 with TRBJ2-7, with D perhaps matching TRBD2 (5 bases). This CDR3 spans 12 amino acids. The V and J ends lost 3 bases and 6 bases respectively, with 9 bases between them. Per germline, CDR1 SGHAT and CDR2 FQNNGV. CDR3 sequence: CASSLRVSEQYF. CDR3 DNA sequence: TGTGCCAGCAGCTTGAGGGTTTCCGAGCAGTACTTC. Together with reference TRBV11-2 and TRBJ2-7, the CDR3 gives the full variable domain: EAGVAQSPRYKIIEKRQSVAFWCNPISGHATLYWYQQILGQGPKLLIQFQNNGVVDDSQLPKDRFSAERLKGVDSTLKIQPAKLEDSAVYLCASSLRVSEQYFGPGTRLTVT.

The CDR3 sequence is CSAVGLGGSDTQYF. The CDR3 bases are TGCAGTGCTGTGGGACTCGGGGGGTCAGATACGCAGTATTTT. The chain is built from TRBV20-1 and TRBJ2-3; TRBD2 matches 7 bases. CDR1 DFQATT and CDR2 SNEGSKA come from the germline V gene (reference sequence). The CDR3 runs to 14 residues. V gave up 5 bases and J gave up 4 bases; unmatched junction bases: 9.

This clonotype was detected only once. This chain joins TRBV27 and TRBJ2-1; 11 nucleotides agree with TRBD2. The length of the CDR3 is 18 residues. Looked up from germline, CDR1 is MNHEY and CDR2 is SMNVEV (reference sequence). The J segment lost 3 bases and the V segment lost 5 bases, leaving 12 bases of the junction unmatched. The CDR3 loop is CASSASLTSGRVYNEQFF. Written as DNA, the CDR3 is TGTGCCAGCAGTGCGAGCCTTACTAGCGGGAGAGTCTACAATGAGCAGTTCTTC.

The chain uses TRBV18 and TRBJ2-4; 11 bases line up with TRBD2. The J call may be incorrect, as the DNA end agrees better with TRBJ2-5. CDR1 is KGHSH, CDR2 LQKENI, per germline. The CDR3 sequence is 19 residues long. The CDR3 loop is CASSPFVAGGPSDKETQYF. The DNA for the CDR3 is TGTGCCAGCTCACCGTTCGTAGCGGGAGGGCCCTCCGACAAAGAGACCCAGTACTTC.

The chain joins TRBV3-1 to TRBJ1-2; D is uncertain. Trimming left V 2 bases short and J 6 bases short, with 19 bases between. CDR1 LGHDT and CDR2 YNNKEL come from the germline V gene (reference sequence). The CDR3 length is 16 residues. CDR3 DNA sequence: TGTGCCAGCAGCCAAAGAGGGTTCGGGGAGACTAATGGCTACACCTTC. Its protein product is CASSQRGFGETNGYTF. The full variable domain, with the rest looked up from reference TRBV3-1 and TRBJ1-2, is DTAVSQTPKYLVTQMGNDKSIKCEQNLGHDTMYWYKQDSKKFLKIMFSYNNKELIINETVPNRFSPKSPDKAHLNLHINSLELGDSAVYFCASSQRGFGETNGYTFGSGTRLTVV.

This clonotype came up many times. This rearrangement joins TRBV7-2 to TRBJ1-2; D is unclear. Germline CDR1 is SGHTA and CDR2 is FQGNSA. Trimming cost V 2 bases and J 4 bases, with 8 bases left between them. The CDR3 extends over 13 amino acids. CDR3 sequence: CASSLSGAYGYTF. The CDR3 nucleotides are TGTGCCAGCAGCTTATCGGGCGCCTATGGCTACACCTTC.

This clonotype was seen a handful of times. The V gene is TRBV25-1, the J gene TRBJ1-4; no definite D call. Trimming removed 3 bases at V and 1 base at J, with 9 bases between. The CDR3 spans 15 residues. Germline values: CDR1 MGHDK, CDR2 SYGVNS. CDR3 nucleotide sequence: TGTGCCAGCAGTGACCCCGTAAGAACTAATGAAAAACTGTTTTTT. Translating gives CASSDPVRTNEKLFF.

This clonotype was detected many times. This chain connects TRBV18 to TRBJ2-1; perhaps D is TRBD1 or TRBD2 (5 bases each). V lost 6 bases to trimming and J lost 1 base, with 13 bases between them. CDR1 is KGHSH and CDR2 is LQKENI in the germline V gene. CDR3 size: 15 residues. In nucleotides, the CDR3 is TGTGCCAGCTCGCCAACTGGGGGATCCTACAATGAGCAGTTCTTC. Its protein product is CASSPTGGSYNEQFF.

CDR3 in amino acids: CASSHKRGGEQYF. The CDR3 DNA sequence: TGTGCCAGCAGCCATAAGCGGGGGGGAGAGCAGTACTTC. J is TRBJ2-5 and V is TRBV3-1; the match to TRBD2 covers 10 bases. The V and J ends lost 3 bases and 11 bases, in that order; junction bases with no gene match: 6. The length of the CDR3 is 13 residues. Looked up from germline, CDR1 is LGHDT and CDR2 is YNNKEL (reference sequence).

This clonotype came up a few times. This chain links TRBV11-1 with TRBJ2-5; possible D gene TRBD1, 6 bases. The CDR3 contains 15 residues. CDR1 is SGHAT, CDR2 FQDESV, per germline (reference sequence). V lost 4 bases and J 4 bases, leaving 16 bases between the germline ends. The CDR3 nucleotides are TGTGCCAGCAGCTCAACACAACAGGGTGCAGAGACCCAGTACTTC. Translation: CASSSTQQGAETQYF.